One sample yielded the 18 T cell receptor beta chains listed below, sequenced in a study of T cell responses to AZD1222 COVID-19 vaccine (dated by TCRdb to the early 2020s). The library was produced with the immunoSEQ multiplex PCR assay. This immuneACCESS table, as held by TCRdb, lists in-frame sequences with V and J called but not all clones. Of the missing ones, under half trace to an unresolved V gene in checked studies; the others have no known cause. This sample lists roughly 100,000 clones; 90% were detected once. Of the sample, around 7.6% is held by the ten largest clones. This specimen's time point label, per the study, means: about 28 days (+/-7) after the second vaccine dose. Source: peripheral blood, taken 28 days after the second AZD1222 dose. The source of these receptors is an adult who received the AZD1222 COVID-19 vaccine.

The chain has TRBV9 and TRBJ1-1; no clear D. The germline CDR1 and CDR2 sequences are SGDLS and YYNGEE. V was pared by 0 bases and J by 1 base, with 7 bases between. This CDR3 is built from 14 residues. The CDR3 reads CASSVVPRNTEAFF. The CDR3 region has the DNA TGTGCCAGCAGCGTAGTACCCCGGAACACTGAAGCTTTCTTT.

CDR3 bases: TGTGCCAGCAGCTTAGGACAGGCCCCTGGTGGCTACACCTTC. As protein: CASSLGQAPGGYTF. V is TRBV7-9 and J is TRBJ1-2, with D possibly matching TRBD1 (6 bases). The V and J ends lost 1 base and 7 bases respectively, with 13 bases between them. Germline-derived CDR1 and CDR2 are SEHNR and FQNEAQ (reference sequence). The CDR3 spans 14 residues.

The gene calls are TRBV11-3 and TRBJ1-2; 7 nucleotides match TRBD1. CDR1 is SGHNT and CDR2 is YENEEA in the germline V gene. The CDR3 is 17 residues long. V lost 6 bases, J lost 3 bases, and 16 bases stayed unmatched. CDR3 sequence: CASSLPGQVLLHYGYTF. DNA of the CDR3: TGTGCCAGCAGTCTTCCTGGACAGGTGCTTTTACACTATGGCTACACCTTC.

This chain joins TRBV25-1 and TRBJ2-5, with D perhaps TRBD2 (6 bases). This CDR3 spans 14 amino acids. Germline CDR1 reads MGHDK; CDR2 reads SYGVNS. The V gene lost 2 bases and the J gene lost 3 bases, with 10 bases spanning the gap. CDR3 nucleotides: TGTGCCAGCAGTGAAGTTAGCGGAAAAGAGACCCAGTACTTC. This gives the protein CASSEVSGKETQYF.

V gene TRBV19 combines with J gene TRBJ2-2; 11 positions match TRBD1. Germline lookup yields CDR1 LNHDA and CDR2 SQIVND (reference sequence). After removal of 9 bases from V and 4 bases from J, the junction contained 10 bases not matched to a gene. The CDR3 runs 16 residues. CDR3 in DNA: TGTGCCAGCAGCGGACAGGGGGCAATTAGCACCGGGGAGCTGTTTTTT. Its protein is CASSGQGAISTGELFF.

This clone was detected only a few times. The chain recombines TRBV20-1 with TRBJ1-1; no clear D. This CDR3 spans 14 amino acids. The ends were cut back, 3 bases at V and 5 bases at J, with 16 bases in the middle. Germline CDR1 and CDR2: DFQATT and SNEGSKA (reference sequence). The CDR3 loop reads CSASWARVETEAFF. In nucleotides, the CDR3 is TGCAGTGCTAGTTGGGCGAGGGTTGAAACTGAAGCTTTCTTT.

This chain joins TRBV7-9 and TRBJ2-4; possibly TRBD1 or TRBD2 for D (5 bases each). The CDR3 length is 14 residues. V lost 3 bases to trimming and J lost 6 bases, with 12 bases between them. The germline V gene encodes CDR1 SEHNR and CDR2 FQNEAQ (reference sequence). The DNA for the CDR3 is TGTGCCAGCAGCTTTTATGCAGGGACAAACATTCAGTACTTC. The encoded protein is CASSFYAGTNIQYF.

The rearrangement joins TRBV19 to TRBJ2-1; 11 nucleotides agree with TRBD1. The CDR3 is made up of 21 amino acids. The J segment lost 6 bases and the V segment lost 7 bases, leaving 26 bases of the junction unmatched. Germline V CDR1 and CDR2: LNHDA, SQIVND (reference sequence). As DNA, the CDR3 is TGTGCCAGTACCATGGGCCTTATTGGACAGGGGGCCCGGTCGATCCGCAATGAGCAGTTCTTC. Translation: CASTMGLIGQGARSIRNEQFF.

The CDR3 nucleotides read TGTGCCAGCAGCTCCTGGGCCTCCTCCTACGAGCAGTACTTC. It codes for CASSSWASSYEQYF. This rearrangement joins TRBV5-4 to TRBJ2-7, with D unresolved. The CDR3 spans 14 residues. Germline CDR1 and CDR2: SGHNT and YYREEE (reference sequence). V was clipped by 3 bases and J by 0 bases, with 10 bases between them.

V is TRBV6-1 and J is TRBJ1-5; D unclear. This CDR3 contains 13 residues. Germline V lookup: CDR1 MNHNS, CDR2 SASEGT. Trimming left V 1 base short and J 7 bases short, with 8 bases between. CDR3 DNA sequence: TGTGCCAGCAGTGAAGTAGAACAGCAGCCCCAGCATTTT. This gives the protein CASSEVEQQPQHF.

The chain links TRBV6-5 to TRBJ2-1, with 8 positions matching TRBD2. CDR1 and CDR2 (germline): MNHEY, SVGAGI. The CDR3 extends over 15 amino acids. The ends lost 5 bases at V and 0 bases at J; junction bases unmatched: 3. The CDR3 DNA follows: TGTGCCAGCAGTCGTAGCGGGGTCTCCTACAATGAGCAGTTCTTC. Residues: CASSRSGVSYNEQFF.

The chain combines TRBV7-9 with TRBJ1-3; no clear D. Germline loops: CDR1 SEHNR, CDR2 FQNEAQ (reference sequence). The CDR3 contains 16 residues. Trimming cost V 5 bases and J 2 bases, with 16 bases left between them. The CDR3 DNA reads as TGTGCCAGCAGCCCAACGGGAGGGCGAGCTGGAAACACCATATATTTT. It encodes CASSPTGGRAGNTIYF.

The chain employs TRBV20-1 and TRBJ1-5, with D uncertain. The CDR3 loop spans 14 amino acids. Germline assignment: CDR1 DFQATT and CDR2 SNEGSKA (reference sequence). V was trimmed by 3 bases and J by 0 bases, leaving 9 bases between them. Here the CDR3 reads CSASPEYSNQPQHF. CDR3 DNA: TGCAGTGCTAGTCCGGAATATAGCAATCAGCCCCAGCATTTT.

In DNA, the CDR3 is TGTGCCGCGGGGGATGGGGTCCTGGAGCAGTTCTTC. This sequence encodes CAAGDGVLEQFF. The gene calls are TRBV4-2 and TRBJ2-1; 7 nucleotides line up with TRBD2. This CDR3 spans 12 amino acids. CDR1 is LGHNA, CDR2 YNFKEQ, per germline. With 11 bases clipped from V and 10 bases from J, the junction kept 11 bases outside the gene matches.

A single count supports this clone. The genes are TRBV6-4 and TRBJ2-2; no definite D call. Trimming cost V 4 bases and J 5 bases, with 11 bases left between them. The germline gives CDR1 MRHNA, CDR2 SNTAGT. The CDR3 totals 14 residues. The CDR3 coding sequence is TGTGCCAGCAGTGTGGAAGGGCGAACCGGGGAGCTGTTTTTT. Its protein is CASSVEGRTGELFF.

The chain links TRBV3-1 (or the pseudogene TRBV3-2) to TRBJ2-3; D perhaps matches TRBD2 (7 bases). The CDR3 consists of 16 residues. The germline gives CDR1 LGHDT, CDR2 YNNKEL (reference sequence). Between the trimmed V and J ends, which lost 4 bases and 0 bases, there was a span of 14 bases. The CDR3 nucleotides read TGTGCCAGCAGCCGGCTAGGGGGGGGTAGCACAGATACGCAGTATTTT. Protein: CASSRLGGGSTDTQYF.

The rearrangement links TRBV7-6 to TRBJ2-2; 12 bases map to TRBD1. Germline trimming cut 8 bases from V and 5 bases from J; bases unmatched to any gene: 6. Germline-derived CDR1 and CDR2 are SGHVS and FNYEAQ. The CDR3 is 15 residues long. This chain's CDR3 is CASQRDRGRTGELFF. Here the CDR3 DNA reads TGTGCCAGCCAAAGGGACAGGGGGCGGACCGGGGAGCTGTTTTTT.

In DNA form, the CDR3 reads TGTGCCACCCGACAGAGTAATTCACCCCTCCACTTT. Amino acid sequence: CATRQSNSPLHF. The chain employs TRBV6-5 and TRBJ1-6; D is perhaps TRBD1 (5 bases). The CDR3 contains 12 residues. V lost 10 bases and J lost 6, with 10 bases in between. Per the germline V gene, CDR1 is MNHEY and CDR2 is SVGAGI.